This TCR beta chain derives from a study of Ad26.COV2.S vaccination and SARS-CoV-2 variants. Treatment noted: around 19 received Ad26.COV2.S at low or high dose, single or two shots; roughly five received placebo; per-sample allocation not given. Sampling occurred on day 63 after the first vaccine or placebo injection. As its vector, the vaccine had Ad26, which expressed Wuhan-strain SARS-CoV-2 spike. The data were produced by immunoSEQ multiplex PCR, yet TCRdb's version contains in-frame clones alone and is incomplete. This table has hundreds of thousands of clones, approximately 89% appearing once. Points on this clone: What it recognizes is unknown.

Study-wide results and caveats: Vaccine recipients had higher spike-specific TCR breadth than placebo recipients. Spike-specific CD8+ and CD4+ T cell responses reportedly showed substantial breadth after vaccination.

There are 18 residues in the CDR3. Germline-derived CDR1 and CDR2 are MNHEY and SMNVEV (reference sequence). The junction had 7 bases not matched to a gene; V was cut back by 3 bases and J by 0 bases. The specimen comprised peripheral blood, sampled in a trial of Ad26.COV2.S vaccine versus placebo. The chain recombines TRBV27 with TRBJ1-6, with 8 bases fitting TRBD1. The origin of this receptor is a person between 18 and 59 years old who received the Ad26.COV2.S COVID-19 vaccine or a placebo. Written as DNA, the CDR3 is TGTGCCAGCAGTTTTCGGTCAGGGGGCAGCTCCTATAATTCACCCCTCCACTTT. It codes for CASSFRSGGSSYNSPLHF.